This record looks at one T cell receptor beta chain sequence and its context. What it binds is unknown. The sample originates from a study of T cell responses to AZD1222 COVID-19 vaccine. Study results and limitations: The span of vaccine-associated CD4 TCRs extended across spike, with dominance at 160-218 and 743-854. A rise in Spike-specific TCR breadth and depth followed two AZD1222 doses. The donor group comprised mostly white British people and more females; the analysis possibly underestimated clonal diversity.

Sequencing used immunoSEQ multiplex PCR; TCRdb keeps in-frame clones, though not all of them. The repertoire has about 110,000 clones, approximately 92% of them found once; the top ten carry almost 2.5%. Trimming removed 8 bases at V and 1 base at J, with 14 bases between. The CDR3 consists of 14 residues. Germline CDR1 reads MRHNA; CDR2 reads SNTAGT. The receptor was derived from an adult who received the AZD1222 COVID-19 vaccine. This chain uses TRBV6-4 with TRBJ1-1; D possibly corresponds to TRBD1 (6 bases). Sequencing used peripheral blood, obtained 28 days after the second AZD1222 dose. CDR3 amino acids: CASSRETGNTEAFF. In DNA form, the CDR3 reads TGTGCCAGCTCTAGGGAGACAGGGAACACTGAAGCTTTCTTT.